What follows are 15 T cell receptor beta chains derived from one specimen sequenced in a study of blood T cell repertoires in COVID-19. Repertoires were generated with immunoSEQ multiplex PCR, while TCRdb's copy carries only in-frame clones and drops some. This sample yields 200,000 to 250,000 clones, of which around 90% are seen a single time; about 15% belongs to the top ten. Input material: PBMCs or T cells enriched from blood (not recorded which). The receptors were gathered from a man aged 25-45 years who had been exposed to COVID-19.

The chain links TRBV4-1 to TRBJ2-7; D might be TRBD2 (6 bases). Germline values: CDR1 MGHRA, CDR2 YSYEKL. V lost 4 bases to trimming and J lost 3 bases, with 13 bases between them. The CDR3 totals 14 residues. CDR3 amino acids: CASSLIAGRYEQYF. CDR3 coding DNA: TGCGCCAGCAGCCTGATCGCGGGGCGCTACGAGCAGTACTTC.

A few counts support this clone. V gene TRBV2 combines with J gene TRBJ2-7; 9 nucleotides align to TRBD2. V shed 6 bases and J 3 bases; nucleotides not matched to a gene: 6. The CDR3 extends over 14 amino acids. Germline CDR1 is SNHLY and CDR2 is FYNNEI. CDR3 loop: CASSPAGGSYEQYF. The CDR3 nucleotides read TGTGCCAGCAGCCCAGCGGGGGGCAGCTACGAGCAGTACTTC.

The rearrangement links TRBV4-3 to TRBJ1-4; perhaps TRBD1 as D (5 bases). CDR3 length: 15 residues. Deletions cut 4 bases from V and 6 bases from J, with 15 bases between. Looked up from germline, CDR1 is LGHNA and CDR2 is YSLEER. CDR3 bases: TGCGCCAGCAGCCCGCAGACAGCTATCCATGAAAAACTGTTTTTT. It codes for CASSPQTAIHEKLFF.

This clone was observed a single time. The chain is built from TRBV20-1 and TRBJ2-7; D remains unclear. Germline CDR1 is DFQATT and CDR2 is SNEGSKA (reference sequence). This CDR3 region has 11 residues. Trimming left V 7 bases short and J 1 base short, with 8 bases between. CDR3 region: CSGQWSYEQYF. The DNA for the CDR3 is TGCAGTGGCCAGTGGTCCTACGAGCAGTACTTC.

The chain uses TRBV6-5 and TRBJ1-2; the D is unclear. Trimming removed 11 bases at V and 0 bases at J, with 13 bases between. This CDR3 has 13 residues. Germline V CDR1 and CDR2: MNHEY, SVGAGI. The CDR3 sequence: CAVTDLANYGYTF. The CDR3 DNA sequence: TGTGCCGTAACTGATTTAGCTAACTATGGCTACACCTTC.

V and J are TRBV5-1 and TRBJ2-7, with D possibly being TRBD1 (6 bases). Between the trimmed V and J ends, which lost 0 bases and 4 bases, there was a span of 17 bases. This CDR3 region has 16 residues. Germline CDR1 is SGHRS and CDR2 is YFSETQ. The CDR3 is CASSLVSGGGLYEQYF. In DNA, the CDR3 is TGCGCCAGCAGCTTGGTAAGCGGTGGGGGCCTTTACGAGCAGTACTTC.

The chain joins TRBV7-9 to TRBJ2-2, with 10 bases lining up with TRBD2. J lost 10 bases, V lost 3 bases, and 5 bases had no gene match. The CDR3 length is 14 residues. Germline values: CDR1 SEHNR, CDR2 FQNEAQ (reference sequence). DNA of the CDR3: TGTGCCAGCAGCTTCGGACTAGCGGTGGCGGAGCTGTTTTTT. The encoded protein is CASSFGLAVAELFF.

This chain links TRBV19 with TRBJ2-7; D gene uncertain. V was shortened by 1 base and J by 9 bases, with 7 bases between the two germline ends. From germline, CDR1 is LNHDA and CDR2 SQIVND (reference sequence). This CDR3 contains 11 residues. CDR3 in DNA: TGTGCCAGTAGTATAGTTCCTCGGCAGTACTTC. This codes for CASSIVPRQYF.

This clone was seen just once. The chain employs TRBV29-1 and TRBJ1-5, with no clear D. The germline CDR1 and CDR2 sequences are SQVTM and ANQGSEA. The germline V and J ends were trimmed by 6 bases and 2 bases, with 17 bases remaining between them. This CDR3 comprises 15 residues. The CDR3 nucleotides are TGCAGCGTCCGAGACTTCGGTGTGGGCAATCAGCCCCAGCATTTT. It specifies CSVRDFGVGNQPQHF.

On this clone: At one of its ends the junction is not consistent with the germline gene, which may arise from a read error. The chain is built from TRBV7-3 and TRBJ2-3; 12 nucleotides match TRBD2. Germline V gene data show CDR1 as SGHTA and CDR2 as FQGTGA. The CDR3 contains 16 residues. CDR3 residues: CASSLTSGGRTDTQYF. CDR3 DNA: TGTGCCAGCAGCCTAACTAGCGGGGGGCGCACAGATACGCAGTATTTT.

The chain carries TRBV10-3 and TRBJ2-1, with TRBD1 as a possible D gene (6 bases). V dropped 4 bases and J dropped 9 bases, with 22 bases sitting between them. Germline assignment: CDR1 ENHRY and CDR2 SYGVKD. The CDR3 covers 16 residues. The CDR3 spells CAISGNPFSGAPEQFF. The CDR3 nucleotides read TGTGCCATCAGTGGGAACCCATTCTCAGGGGCGCCTGAGCAGTTCTTC.

The CDR3 here is CASSLDRVAGELFF. CDR3 DNA sequence: TGCGCCAGCAGCTTGGACAGGGTAGCCGGGGAGCTGTTTTTT. The chain has TRBV5-1 and TRBJ2-2; tentatively, D is TRBD1 (6 bases). Per the germline V gene, CDR1 is SGHRS and CDR2 is YFSETQ. Trimming removed 0 bases at V and 6 bases at J, with 9 bases between. The CDR3 loop spans 14 amino acids.

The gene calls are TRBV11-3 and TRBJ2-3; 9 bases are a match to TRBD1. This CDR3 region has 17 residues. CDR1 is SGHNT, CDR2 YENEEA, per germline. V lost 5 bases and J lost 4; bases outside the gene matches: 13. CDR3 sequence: CASSPNTGGRVADTQYF. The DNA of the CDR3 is TGTGCCAGCAGCCCGAACACAGGGGGCAGGGTTGCAGATACGCAGTATTTT. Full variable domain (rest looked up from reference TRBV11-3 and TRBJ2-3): EAGVVQSPRYKIIEKKQPVAFWCNPISGHNTLYWYLQNLGQGPELLIRYENEEAVDDSQLPKDRFSAERLKGVDSTLKIQPAELGDSAVYLCASSPNTGGRVADTQYFGPGTRLTVL.

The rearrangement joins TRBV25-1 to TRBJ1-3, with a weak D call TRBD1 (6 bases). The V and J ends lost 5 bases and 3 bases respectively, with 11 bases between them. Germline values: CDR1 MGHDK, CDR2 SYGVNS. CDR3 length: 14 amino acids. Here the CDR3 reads CASSLQGGGNTIYF. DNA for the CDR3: TGTGCCAGCAGTTTACAGGGCGGTGGAAACACCATATATTTT.

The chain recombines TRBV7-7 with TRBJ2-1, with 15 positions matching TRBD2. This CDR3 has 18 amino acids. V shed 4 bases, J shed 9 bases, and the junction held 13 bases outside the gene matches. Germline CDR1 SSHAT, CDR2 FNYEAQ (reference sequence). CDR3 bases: TGTGCCAGCAGCTCCAACCCCGGACTAGCGGGGGGGCAGGGTGAGCAGTTCTTC. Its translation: CASSSNPGLAGGQGEQFF.